This T cell receptor beta chain was found in a study of shared clonotypes between healthy human individuals. TCRdb's table, derived via immunoSEQ multiplex PCR, lists solely in-frame clones and lacks some. The data contain 600,000 to 750,000 clones, more than 70% of them singletons. Per germline, CDR1 MDHEN and CDR2 SYDVKM. The CDR3 spans 14 residues. Trimming took 2 bases from V and 3 from J, leaving 8 bases between them. Sequencing was performed on memory CD4+ T cells sorted from blood. This sample's subset: CD45RA-negative fraction. This receptor was obtained from a woman aged 25 to 39 in good health. V and J are TRBV28 and TRBJ1-5, with D possibly being TRBD1 (5 bases). The CDR3 region is CASSLQGNNQPQHF. The DNA for the CDR3 is TGTGCCAGCAGTTTACAGGGAAACAATCAGCCCCAGCATTTT.